The 19 T cell receptor beta chains in this list originate from one sample, sequenced in a study of T cell responses to AZD1222 COVID-19 vaccine. The method was immunoSEQ multiplex PCR; TCRdb's version includes in-frame clones alone and lacks a portion of them. Of about 140,000 clones listed, about nine tenths are singletons. This specimen consisted of peripheral blood, obtained on day 0 of AZD1222 vaccination. These receptor sequences come from an adult in good health.

This chain links TRBV23-1 with TRBJ2-1; 7 nucleotides align to TRBD1. TRBV23-1 is reported as an ORF; its role is uncertain. The CDR3 consists of 19 residues. V was pared by 0 bases and J by 0 bases, with 11 bases of the junction left unmatched. The chain's CDR3 is CASSQSSRDSASSYNEQFF. In nucleotides, the CDR3 is TGCGCCAGCAGTCAATCGTCGAGGGACAGCGCGAGCTCCTACAATGAGCAGTTCTTC.

J is TRBJ1-1 and V is TRBV6-5; D gene unclear. CDR1 MNHEY and CDR2 SVGAGI come from the germline V gene. V lost 5 bases and J 0 bases, leaving 7 bases between the germline ends. This CDR3 spans 13 amino acids. The CDR3: CASSTVMNTEAFF. The CDR3 DNA reads TGTGCCAGCAGTACAGTGATGAACACTGAAGCTTTCTTT.

This chain links TRBV6-4 with TRBJ2-5; D gene unclear. This CDR3 region has 16 residues. V lost 2 bases and J lost 4, with 17 bases in between. Per the germline V gene, CDR1 is MRHNA and CDR2 is SNTAGT. CDR3 DNA sequence: TGTGCCAGCAGTGACCACGGTCGGATTAACGGAGAGACCCAGTACTTC. Its protein product is CASSDHGRINGETQYF.

The V call is TRBV2, the J call TRBJ2-7, with TRBD2 identical over 12 bases. The germline V gene has CDR1 SNHLY and CDR2 FYNNEI. Trimming took 4 bases from V and 3 from J; bases not matched to a gene: 1. The CDR3 consists of 14 residues. The CDR3 nucleotides read TGTGCCAGCAGTGTACTAGCGGGAGGCTACGAGCAGTACTTC. This codes for CASSVLAGGYEQYF.

The chain combines TRBV18 with TRBJ1-5; possible D gene TRBD1, 5 bases. The germline CDR1 and CDR2 sequences are KGHSH and LQKENI. CDR3 length: 14 residues. V gave up 3 bases and J gave up 4 bases, with 10 bases separating them. CDR3 DNA sequence: TGTGCCAGCTCACCTCTGACAGAAAATCAGCCCCAGCATTTT. As protein: CASSPLTENQPQHF.

This clone was counted at least ten times. The chain has TRBV3-1 (or the pseudogene TRBV3-2) and TRBJ2-1, with 8 positions matching TRBD2. The CDR3 runs to 17 residues. The V gene end was trimmed by 2 bases and the J gene end by 12 bases; junction bases not matched to a gene: 18. Germline CDR1 LGHDT, CDR2 YNNKEL (reference sequence). CDR3 nucleotides: TGTGCCAGCAGCCAACGACCCTGGGGGACTAGATTGCAACTGCAGTTCTTC. It specifies CASSQRPWGTRLQLQFF.

The chain employs TRBV19 and TRBJ2-7; no firm D call. The CDR3 contains 12 residues. CDR1 is LNHDA, CDR2 SQIVND, per germline (reference sequence). V was pared by 5 bases and J by 4 bases, with 9 bases between. CDR3 sequence (DNA): TGTGCCAGTAGTCAGTCTCGGTACGAGCAGTACTTC. Translated, it gives CASSQSRYEQYF.

This chain connects TRBV5-1 to TRBJ2-7; D might be TRBD1 or TRBD2, each matching 5 bases. CDR3 size: 14 residues. Germline lookup yields CDR1 SGHRS and CDR2 YFSETQ. The V end lost 6 bases, the J end lost 3 bases, and 16 bases lay between the germline ends. CDR3 in amino acids: CASNPGPRDYEQYF. CDR3 DNA sequence: TGCGCCAGCAATCCGGGGCCAAGGGACTACGAGCAGTACTTC.

The chain carries TRBV3-1 (or the pseudogene TRBV3-2) and TRBJ2-2; 7 nucleotides line up with TRBD2. The CDR3 spans 17 residues. Germline values: CDR1 LGHDT, CDR2 YNNKEL (reference sequence). V trimming: 0 bases; J trimming: 7 bases; junction bases outside the gene matches: 11. CDR3 coding DNA: TGTGCCAGCAGCCAAGACCTCGGACTAGTGTCAGGCGGGGAGCTGTTTTTT. Encoded protein: CASSQDLGLVSGGELFF.

The rearrangement uses TRBV2 and TRBJ1-4, with D perhaps matching TRBD1 (6 bases). The CDR3 is 13 residues long. The V and J ends lost 8 bases and 4 bases respectively, with 11 bases between them. Germline V gives CDR1 SNHLY, CDR2 FYNNEI. The CDR3 region is CASGRDNNEKLFF. The CDR3 DNA sequence: TGTGCCAGCGGACGGGACAATAATGAAAAACTGTTTTTT.

This chain uses TRBV10-1 with TRBJ2-2; the match to TRBD2 covers 8 bases. Germline CDR1 is WNHNN and CDR2 is SYGVQD (reference sequence). J was trimmed by 4 bases and V by 8 bases; bases with no gene match: 9. The CDR3 is 15 amino acids. This chain's CDR3 is CASAPGTRPTGELFF. In DNA, the CDR3 is TGCGCCAGCGCCCCCGGGACTAGACCCACCGGGGAGCTGTTTTTT.

This clone was detected a few times. The genes are TRBV24-1 and TRBJ1-1; TRBD1 agrees at 7 bases. The CDR3 is made up of 15 amino acids. Trimming at V came to 2 bases and at J to 4 bases, leaving 6 bases not matched to a gene. Germline lookup yields CDR1 KGHDR and CDR2 SFDVKD. This CDR3 is CATSDSRGLSTEAFF. The DNA of the CDR3 is TGTGCCACCAGTGATTCGAGGGGGCTTAGCACTGAAGCTTTCTTT.

The chain couples TRBV15 to TRBJ2-3; 7 bases match TRBD1. J was trimmed by 2 bases and V by 8 bases; bases with no gene match: 7. This CDR3 has 14 residues. Germline CDR1 is LNHNV and CDR2 is YYDKDF (reference sequence). The chain's CDR3 is CATRTDRVTDTQYF. For the CDR3, the DNA is TGTGCCACCCGTACAGACAGGGTCACAGATACGCAGTATTTT.

The J gene is TRBJ1-3, the V gene TRBV5-1; D ambiguous. CDR3 size: 16 residues. V lost 0 bases, J lost 0 bases, and 10 bases lay in between. Germline values: CDR1 SGHRS, CDR2 YFSETQ. The CDR3 DNA reads TGCGCCAGCAGCTTGGCGGCAGGCCGCTCTGGAAACACCATATATTTT. Translation: CASSLAAGRSGNTIYF.

The rearrangement links TRBV19 to TRBJ1-1, with D uncertain. V lost 8 bases to trimming and J lost 0 bases, with 13 bases between them. This CDR3 is built from 14 residues. Germline CDR1 is LNHDA and CDR2 is SQIVND (reference sequence). This CDR3 is CASGALRMNTEAFF. The CDR3 coding sequence is TGTGCCAGTGGCGCGTTGCGGATGAACACTGAAGCTTTCTTT.

The chain uses TRBV6-4 and TRBJ2-3; 7 positions match TRBD1. CDR3 size: 15 residues. After removal of 6 bases from V and 3 bases from J, the junction contained 9 bases not matched to a gene. The germline V gene encodes CDR1 MRHNA and CDR2 SNTAGT. The CDR3 DNA follows: TGTGCCAGCAGAGCCAACAGGGGCCAGACAGATACGCAGTATTTT. Protein product: CASRANRGQTDTQYF.

CDR3 sequence reads: CASSQPARYSIFFWTQYF. CDR3 bases: TGTGCCAGCAGCCAACCCGCTCGATATTCGATCTTTTTTTGGACCCAGTACTTC. The J gene is TRBJ2-5, the V gene TRBV3-1 (or the pseudogene TRBV3-2); D is ambiguous. The CDR3 consists of 18 residues. CDR1 and CDR2 (germline): LGHDT, YNNKEL (reference sequence). Deletions cut 2 bases from V and 7 bases from J, with 26 bases between.

J is TRBJ2-6 and V is TRBV3-1 (or the pseudogene TRBV3-2), with D tentatively TRBD1 (5 bases). This CDR3 comprises 16 residues. Germline V gives CDR1 LGHDT, CDR2 YNNKEL (reference sequence). V was trimmed by 2 bases and J by 1 base, leaving 9 bases between them. The CDR3, as DNA: TGTGCCAGCAGCCAAAGAGCAGGGTCTGGGGCCAACGTCCTGACTTTC. It specifies CASSQRAGSGANVLTF.

This clone was seen a few times. This chain links TRBV28 with TRBJ2-7; a weak D match, TRBD1 (6 bases). This CDR3 region has 15 residues. V dropped 4 bases and J dropped 4 bases, with 17 bases sitting between them. Germline CDR1 MDHEN, CDR2 SYDVKM. In nucleotides, the CDR3 is TGTGCCAGCAGTTCACCAGGGACAAATCAATACGAGCAGTACTTC. Translated: CASSSPGTNQYEQYF.